Each of the 30 T cell receptor beta chains below was sequenced from the same sample in a study of shared clonotypes between healthy human individuals. The method was immunoSEQ multiplex PCR; TCRdb's version includes in-frame clones alone and lacks a portion of them. This table holds about 960,000 clones, about three quarters found once. Sequenced input: memory CD4+ T cells sorted from blood. Described subset: CD45RA-negative fraction. These receptors originate from a man between 18 and 35 years old in good health.

This chain connects TRBV7-9 to TRBJ1-2; 7 bases map to TRBD1. The CDR3 runs 15 residues. The V segment lost 6 bases and the J segment 0 bases; nucleotides outside the gene matches: 7. Germline-derived CDR1 and CDR2 are SEHNR and FQNEAQ (reference sequence). The CDR3 region has the DNA TGTGCCAGCAGTTCGACAGGGCGGCCTAACTATGGCTACACCTTC. This encodes CASSSTGRPNYGYTF.

The chain carries TRBV6-1 and TRBJ2-3, with D possibly being TRBD2 (6 bases). CDR1 is MNHNS, CDR2 SASEGT, per germline. The CDR3 covers 16 residues. Trimming removed 0 bases at V and 5 bases at J, with 15 bases between. The CDR3 nucleotides are TGTGCCAGCAGTGAAGCGCAAGGAGGGGATGTAGATACGCAGTATTTT. It translates to CASSEAQGGDVDTQYF.

This clone was counted ten times or more. The CDR3: CASSSLTGLNEQYF. The DNA for the CDR3 is TGTGCCAGCAGTTCCCTCACGGGGCTCAACGAGCAGTACTTC. This rearrangement joins TRBV6-5 to TRBJ2-7, with D perhaps being TRBD1 or TRBD2 (5 bases each). Germline CDR1 and CDR2: MNHEY and SVGAGI. Trimming cost V 4 bases and J 5 bases, with 15 bases left between them. CDR3 length equals 14 residues.

This clone came up a few times. The chain employs TRBV5-6 and TRBJ2-1, with TRBD2 identical over 8 bases. Germline V lookup: CDR1 SGHDT, CDR2 YYEEEE. J gave up 4 bases and V 2 bases, and 5 bases lay outside the gene matches. The CDR3 has 15 residues. CDR3 bases: TGTGCCAGCAGCTTCCCTAGCGGGCGTTACAATGAGCAGTTCTTC. Amino acid sequence: CASSFPSGRYNEQFF.

The V call is TRBV5-1, the J call TRBJ2-7; 7 bases are a match to TRBD2. CDR1 and CDR2 (germline): SGHRS, YFSETQ. V dropped 0 bases and J dropped 2; count of bases not matched to a gene: 2. CDR3 length equals 14 residues. For the CDR3, the DNA is TGCGCCAGCAGCTTGGTAGGGACTACCTACGAGCAGTACTTC. It yields the protein CASSLVGTTYEQYF.

This chain uses TRBV19 with TRBJ2-3; 14 bases fit TRBD2. V was clipped by 8 bases and J by 3 bases; unmatched bases: 7. This CDR3 spans 16 amino acids. CDR1 LNHDA and CDR2 SQIVND come from the germline V gene (reference sequence). CDR3 sequence reads: CASGLAGGRGTDTQYF. Written as DNA, the CDR3 is TGTGCCAGTGGACTAGCGGGAGGACGTGGGACAGATACGCAGTATTTT.

The chain couples TRBV7-6 to TRBJ2-1, with TRBD1 identical over 8 bases. The CDR3 has 14 residues. Per the germline V gene, CDR1 is SGHVS and CDR2 is FNYEAQ. V shed 2 bases, J shed 8 bases, and the junction held 5 bases outside the gene matches. CDR3 in amino acids: CASSLHGQGYEQFF. CDR3 coding DNA: TGTGCCAGCAGCTTACATGGACAGGGCTATGAGCAGTTCTTC.

The V and J genes are TRBV19 and TRBJ1-5, with D perhaps TRBD1 (6 bases). The CDR3 extends over 14 amino acids. Germline-derived CDR1 and CDR2 are LNHDA and SQIVND (reference sequence). The ends were cut back, 7 bases at V and 7 bases at J, with 17 bases in the middle. The CDR3 DNA reads as TGTGCCAGTACCCGCCGGGAGGGGGGACAGCCCCAGCATTTT. Protein sequence: CASTRREGGQPQHF.

The V gene is TRBV30, the J gene TRBJ1-6; D is undetermined. The germline V and J ends were trimmed by 1 base and 9 bases, with 10 bases remaining between them. Per germline, CDR1 GTSNPN and CDR2 SVGIG (reference sequence). This CDR3 spans 13 amino acids. CDR3 sequence: CAWSGEVSSPLHF. CDR3 bases: TGTGCCTGGAGTGGGGAGGTCAGTTCACCCCTCCACTTT.

The chain is built from TRBV10-3 and TRBJ2-5; D call uncertain. The CDR3 runs 14 residues. Trimming removed 0 bases at V and 2 bases at J, with 7 bases between. Per germline, CDR1 ENHRY and CDR2 SYGVKD. CDR3 residues: CAISESPQQETQYF. The CDR3 DNA reads as TGTGCCATCAGTGAGTCGCCACAGCAAGAGACCCAGTACTTC.

The chain combines TRBV5-1 with TRBJ2-3; 11 bases match TRBD2. The CDR3 loop spans 15 amino acids. Germline V gene data show CDR1 as SGHRS and CDR2 as YFSETQ. Losses at the gene ends were 4 bases for V and 6 bases for J; bases not matched to a gene: 7. The CDR3 nucleotides read TGCGCCAGCAGCACCAGTAGCGGGAGGGCTGATACGCAGTATTTT. Its protein is CASSTSSGRADTQYF.

The chain employs TRBV5-1 and TRBJ1-4; 11 bases align to TRBD1. This CDR3 is 16 amino acids long. Losses at the gene ends were 0 bases for V and 6 bases for J; bases not matched to a gene: 4. Germline CDR1 and CDR2: SGHRS and YFSETQ. The CDR3 sequence: CASSLGTGGGYEKLFF. In DNA, the CDR3 is TGCGCCAGCAGCTTGGGGACAGGGGGCGGTTATGAAAAACTGTTTTTT.

The genes are TRBV4-3 and TRBJ2-3, with 8 bases aligning to TRBD2. The CDR3 has 16 residues. Per germline, CDR1 LGHNA and CDR2 YSLEER. V shed 0 bases, J shed 1 base, and the junction held 3 bases outside the gene matches. CDR3 sequence (DNA): TGCGCCAGCAGCCAAGAGTCAGCGGGGGGCACAGATACGCAGTATTTT. This codes for CASSQESAGGTDTQYF.

The V call is TRBV5-4, the J call TRBJ2-3; D is unresolved. Germline CDR1 and CDR2: SGHNT and YYREEE (reference sequence). The CDR3 runs 13 residues. Trimming cost V 9 bases and J 4 bases, with 15 bases left between them. The CDR3 nucleotides are TGTGCCACCCTCCGCTCCCCGGCAGATACGCAGTATTTT. This sequence encodes CATLRSPADTQYF.

This clone was picked up one time. The J gene is TRBJ1-1, the V gene TRBV18, with 9 bases identical to TRBD1. Germline assignment: CDR1 KGHSH and CDR2 LQKENI. V shed 5 bases, J shed 4 bases, and the junction held 11 bases outside the gene matches. The CDR3 sequence is 16 residues long. The DNA for the CDR3 is TGTGCCAGCTCAGTGCCGGGACAGGGAGGGAGCACTGAAGCTTTCTTT. This codes for CASSVPGQGGSTEAFF. Full variable domain (outside the CDR3, taken from reference TRBV18 and TRBJ1-1): NAGVMQNPRHLVRRRGQEARLRCSPMKGHSHVYWYRQLPEEGLKFMVYLQKENIIDESGMPKERFSAEFPKEGPSILRIQQVVRGDSAAYFCASSVPGQGGSTEAFFGQGTRLTVV.

This chain uses TRBV5-4 with TRBJ2-5; D is unclear. V was cut by 4 bases and J by 5 bases, with 15 bases left in between. The CDR3 runs 14 residues. Germline V gene data show CDR1 as SGHNT and CDR2 as YYREEE (reference sequence). Here the CDR3 reads CASSHLNQVETQYF. Written as DNA, the CDR3 is TGTGCCAGCAGCCATCTCAATCAGGTGGAGACCCAGTACTTC. The full variable domain, completed using reference TRBV5-4 and TRBJ2-5, is ETGVTQSPTHLIKTRGQQVTLRCSSQSGHNTVSWYQQALGQGPQFIFQYYREEENGRGNFPPRFSGLQFPNYSSELNVNALELDDSALYLCASSHLNQVETQYFGPGTRLLVL.

The genes are TRBV7-2 and TRBJ2-2, with D perhaps being TRBD1 or TRBD2 (7 bases each). V shed 7 bases and J shed 8 bases, with 17 bases lying between them. The CDR3 length is 14 residues. Germline assignment: CDR1 SGHTA and CDR2 FQGNSA. Here the CDR3 DNA reads TGTGCCAGCACCCAGGGAGGGGGCTTGGGGGAGCTGTTTTTT. Amino acid sequence: CASTQGGGLGELFF.

This clone was seen a single time. V usage is TRBV11-2 and J usage is TRBJ2-1; tentative D call: TRBD2 (6 bases). CDR1 SGHAT and CDR2 FQNNGV come from the germline V gene. CDR3 size: 11 residues. Trimming took 6 bases from V and 7 from J, leaving 7 bases between them. Written as DNA, the CDR3 is TGTGCCAGCAGTCGGGAGAATGAGCAGTTCTTC. Residues: CASSRENEQFF.

The chain is built from TRBV19 and TRBJ2-2; the match to TRBD1 covers 10 bases. The V gene end was trimmed by 8 bases and the J gene end by 6 bases; junction bases not matched to a gene: 3. This CDR3 is built from 13 residues. Germline CDR1 LNHDA, CDR2 SQIVND (reference sequence). The CDR3 sequence is CASLGTGAGELFF. The CDR3, as DNA: TGTGCCAGTCTCGGGACAGGGGCCGGGGAGCTGTTTTTT.

The CDR3 protein is CASSFAATSYNEQFF. In nucleotides, the CDR3 is TGTGCCAGCAGTTTTGCGGCTACGTCCTACAATGAGCAGTTCTTC. The rearrangement links TRBV27 to TRBJ2-1; D is unclear. The V gene's germline CDR1 is MNHEY and CDR2 SMNVEV (reference sequence). With 3 bases removed from V and 1 base from J, the gap between germline ends came to 10 bases. The CDR3 totals 15 residues.

This clone was picked up one time. This chain links TRBV7-2 with TRBJ2-3; D remains ambiguous. Germline V gene sequence: CDR1 SGHTA, CDR2 FQGNSA. CDR3 length: 14 amino acids. V was shortened by 7 bases and J by 3 bases, with 14 bases between the two germline ends. The CDR3 nucleotides are TGTGCCAGCACCATAAGGATGGGGACAGATACGCAGTATTTT. This encodes CASTIRMGTDTQYF.

The table lists this clone with a count of one. The V gene is TRBV7-2, the J gene TRBJ2-1; 9 bases fit TRBD1. Germline V gives CDR1 SGHTA, CDR2 FQGNSA. V lost 10 bases and J lost 8; bases outside the gene matches: 9. There are 13 residues in the CDR3. CDR3 nucleotide sequence: TGTGCCACCGCTAGACAGGGGGTGGATGAGCAGTTCTTC. Residues: CATARQGVDEQFF.

The V call is TRBV7-2, the J call TRBJ1-4; D ambiguous. The germline gives CDR1 SGHTA, CDR2 FQGNSA. Trimming removed 7 bases from V and 8 bases from J, with 17 bases in between. The CDR3 loop spans 14 amino acids. The CDR3 region is CASTVGSLGEKLFF. The CDR3 region has the DNA TGTGCCAGCACCGTCGGGTCTCTTGGAGAAAAACTGTTTTTT.

The V call is TRBV11-2, the J call TRBJ1-3; unclear D gene. The CDR3 has 16 amino acids. The V and J ends lost 3 bases and 3 bases respectively, with 15 bases between them. Per the germline V gene, CDR1 is SGHAT and CDR2 is FQNNGV. The CDR3 DNA reads TGTGCCAGCAGCTTCCTGGCAGGAAATATTGGAAACACCATATATTTT. Its translation is CASSFLAGNIGNTIYF. The entire variable domain, with the rest obtained from reference TRBV11-2 and TRBJ1-3, is as follows: EAGVAQSPRYKIIEKRQSVAFWCNPISGHATLYWYQQILGQGPKLLIQFQNNGVVDDSQLPKDRFSAERLKGVDSTLKIQPAKLEDSAVYLCASSFLAGNIGNTIYFGEGSWLTVV.

The V call is TRBV13, the J call TRBJ1-2; TRBD1 matches at 9 bases. The CDR3 loop spans 16 amino acids. J lost 3 bases, V lost 3 bases, and 8 bases had no gene match. CDR1 is PRHDT and CDR2 is FYEKMQ in the germline V gene (reference sequence). CDR3 protein: CASSFAGTGFHYGYTF. CDR3 nucleotide sequence: TGTGCCAGCAGCTTTGCCGGGACAGGGTTTCACTATGGCTACACCTTC.

The chain joins TRBV20-1 to TRBJ1-2; D remains ambiguous. The CDR3 covers 11 residues. Germline V gene lookup returns CDR1 DFQATT and CDR2 SNEGSKA (reference sequence). Trimming shortened V by 5 bases and J by 10 bases, and 14 bases separated the two germline ends. In DNA, the CDR3 is TGCAGTGCTCTACAAAAAATATACTACACCTTC. Translating it yields CSALQKIYYTF.

The chain joins TRBV30 to TRBJ2-2; D possibly corresponds to TRBD2 (7 bases). Per the germline V gene, CDR1 is GTSNPN and CDR2 is SVGIG (reference sequence). V shed 0 bases and J shed 5 bases, with 10 bases lying between them. The CDR3 extends over 14 amino acids. In DNA, the CDR3 is TGTGCCTGGAGTGTAGGGGGAGGGACCGGGGAGCTGTTTTTT. This gives the protein CAWSVGGGTGELFF.

The chain has TRBV18 and TRBJ2-7, with D perhaps assigned TRBD1 or TRBD2 (5 bases each). The CDR3 consists of 13 residues. CDR1 is KGHSH, CDR2 LQKENI, per germline. V dropped 1 base and J dropped 7 bases, with 11 bases sitting between them. The CDR3 DNA reads TGTGCCAGCTCACCACATAGGGACCAAGAGCAGTACTTC. Its protein product is CASSPHRDQEQYF.

This chain links TRBV7-9 with TRBJ2-5, with D tentatively TRBD1 or TRBD2 (5 bases each). In germline, CDR1 is SEHNR, CDR2 FQNEAQ (reference sequence). The V end lost 3 bases, the J end lost 7 bases, and 12 bases lay between the germline ends. The CDR3 extends over 13 amino acids. The CDR3 nucleotides read TGTGCCAGCAGCTTGGGCCCTGGGGGGACCCAGTACTTC. It yields the protein CASSLGPGGTQYF.

This chain joins TRBV2 and TRBJ2-7; TRBD1 agrees at 11 bases. The V gene's germline CDR1 is SNHLY and CDR2 FYNNEI. After removal of 6 bases from V and 9 bases from J, the junction contained 4 bases not matched to a gene. The CDR3 spans 12 residues. CDR3 residues: CASRDRGRLQYF. The CDR3 nucleotides are TGTGCCAGCAGGGACAGGGGGCGATTGCAGTACTTC.